Presented here are 16 T cell receptor beta chains from one specimen sequenced in a study of cytomegalovirus exposure and HLA in healthy donors (dated by TCRdb to the late 2010s). Library construction relied on the immunoSEQ multiplex PCR assay. The source is immuneACCESS, and TCRdb retained only in-frame sequences with V and J called. Part of the clones is not carried over; for the studies checked, unresolved V genes explain less than half of this, and the remainder is unexplained. The sample table contains about 280,000 clones; only one count was recorded for 88% of them. The ten top clones hold over 0.85% of the sample. Sequencing was done on a sample of PBMCs. All receptors come from a woman under 30 in good health and CMV-seronegative.

The chain combines TRBV10-2 with TRBJ2-7; the match to TRBD1 covers 7 bases. Unmatched junction bases numbered 8, after V lost 6 bases and J lost 3 bases. The CDR3 runs to 14 residues. Germline CDR1 and CDR2: WSHSY and SAAADI. Here the CDR3 reads CASRAPGTVYEQYF. CDR3 bases: TGCGCCAGCAGAGCCCCCGGGACAGTCTACGAGCAGTACTTC.

V is TRBV4-2 and J is TRBJ2-7; D remains unclear. The CDR3 has 13 amino acids. Germline CDR1 reads LGHNA; CDR2 reads YNFKEQ. V lost 3 bases, J lost 3 bases, and 9 bases lay in between. The CDR3 loop is CASSQFVNYEQYF. The CDR3 nucleotides are TGTGCCAGCAGCCAGTTTGTAAACTACGAGCAGTACTTC.

V is TRBV28 and J is TRBJ2-5; TRBD2 aligns across 9 bases. With 5 bases clipped from V and 2 bases from J, the junction kept 6 bases outside the gene matches. This CDR3 comprises 15 residues. The V gene's germline CDR1 is MDHEN and CDR2 SYDVKM. The CDR3 protein is CASSTIAGVQETQYF. The CDR3 DNA is TGTGCCAGCAGTACCATAGCGGGAGTACAAGAGACCCAGTACTTC.

This chain joins TRBV6-1 and TRBJ1-2; TRBD1 agrees at 9 bases. The V gene end was trimmed by 11 bases and the J gene end by 7 bases; junction bases not matched to a gene: 11. Germline CDR1 reads MNHNS; CDR2 reads SASEGT. The length of the CDR3 is 13 residues. The CDR3 is CASSGDREGGYTF. The CDR3 nucleotides read TGTGCCTCATCGGGGGACAGGGAAGGTGGCTACACCTTC.

This chain connects TRBV7-9 to TRBJ1-3, with unresolved D. V lost 1 base to trimming and J lost 8 bases, with 9 bases between them. Germline assignment: CDR1 SEHNR and CDR2 FQNEAQ (reference sequence). The length of the CDR3 is 13 residues. CDR3 sequence reads: CASSLGRLDTIYF. The CDR3 bases are TGTGCCAGCAGCTTAGGACGGCTAGACACCATATATTTT.

This clone was recorded once. V gene TRBV5-1 combines with J gene TRBJ1-2; TRBD1 matches at 7 bases. The CDR3 spans 15 residues. Germline V gene sequence: CDR1 SGHRS, CDR2 YFSETQ. Trimming at V came to 4 bases and at J to 4 bases, leaving 10 bases not matched to a gene. The DNA for the CDR3 is TGCGCCAGCAGCCCAATTACAGGGGCACTCTATGGCTACACCTTC. Amino acids: CASSPITGALYGYTF.

The J gene is TRBJ2-2, the V gene TRBV4-3; TRBD2 matches 11 bases. The CDR3 has 15 residues. Germline-derived CDR1 and CDR2 are LGHNA and YSLEER. V dropped 3 bases and J dropped 8; count of bases not matched to a gene: 5. The CDR3 sequence: CASSQVAGGPGELFF. DNA for the CDR3: TGCGCCAGCAGCCAGGTAGCGGGAGGGCCAGGGGAGCTGTTTTTT.

This clone was detected only once. This chain uses TRBV5-1 with TRBJ2-5; 8 bases map to TRBD2. The CDR3 spans 15 residues. Germline V gene data show CDR1 as SGHRS and CDR2 as YFSETQ. With V trimmed by 0 bases and J by 3 bases, 4 bases remained unmatched. This chain's CDR3 is CASSLAGGPEETQYF. CDR3 coding DNA: TGCGCCAGCAGCTTGGCGGGAGGGCCGGAAGAGACCCAGTACTTC. The full variable domain, with the rest looked up from reference TRBV5-1 and TRBJ2-5, is KAGVTQTPRYLIKTRGQQVTLSCSPISGHRSVSWYQQTPGQGLQFLFEYFSETQRNKGNFPGRFSGRQFSNSRSEMNVSTLELGDSALYLCASSLAGGPEETQYFGPGTRLLVL.

The chain joins TRBV5-1 to TRBJ2-1, with 13 bases that match TRBD2. The germline gives CDR1 SGHRS, CDR2 YFSETQ. The CDR3 is 18 residues long. J was trimmed by 1 base and V by 4 bases; bases with no gene match: 8. The CDR3 nucleotides read TGCGCCAGCAGCACAGGGACTAGCGGGAAGTGGTCCTACAATGAGCAGTTCTTC. Translated: CASSTGTSGKWSYNEQFF.

The chain uses TRBV11-3 and TRBJ2-2, with 9 bases that match TRBD2. The germline CDR1 and CDR2 sequences are SGHNT and YENEEA. The J segment lost 1 base and the V segment lost 5 bases, leaving 8 bases of the junction unmatched. This CDR3 contains 17 residues. CDR3 protein: CASSKEATSGNTGELFF. The DNA for the CDR3 is TGTGCCAGCAGCAAAGAGGCGACTAGCGGGAACACCGGGGAGCTGTTTTTT.

The genes are TRBV19 and TRBJ2-1; 11 bases are a match to TRBD2. With 7 bases clipped from V and 2 bases from J, the junction kept 10 bases outside the gene matches. The CDR3 sequence is 17 residues long. Germline V gene data show CDR1 as LNHDA and CDR2 as SQIVND (reference sequence). CDR3 DNA: TGTGCCAGTAAGACTAGCGGGAAAGGAGCGGCCTACAATGAGCAGTTCTTC. Translation gives CASKTSGKGAAYNEQFF.

The genes are TRBV15 and TRBJ1-5; unclear D gene. Germline V gives CDR1 LNHNV, CDR2 YYDKDF (reference sequence). The CDR3 is 15 amino acids. The V and J ends lost 0 bases and 7 bases respectively, with 13 bases between them. The CDR3 protein is CATSRDSGNGQPQHF. The CDR3 nucleotides are TGTGCCACCAGCAGAGACAGTGGAAACGGGCAGCCCCAGCATTTT.

This clone turned up a few times. CDR3 sequence: CASSEVRTGNQPQHF. The CDR3 region has the DNA TGTGCCAGTAGCGAAGTTCGGACAGGAAATCAGCCCCAGCATTTT. V gene TRBV19 combines with J gene TRBJ1-5, with 7 bases fitting TRBD1. This CDR3 contains 15 residues. V was clipped by 6 bases and J by 4 bases; unmatched bases: 9. CDR1 LNHDA and CDR2 SQIVND come from the germline V gene (reference sequence).

The chain couples TRBV11-2 to TRBJ2-7, with 12 bases fitting TRBD2. The CDR3 is made up of 19 amino acids. V was pared by 6 bases and J by 2 bases, with 17 bases of the junction left unmatched. The germline CDR1 and CDR2 sequences are SGHAT and FQNNGV. This chain's CDR3 is CASRNAALLAGGPPYEQYF. In DNA, the CDR3 is TGTGCCAGCAGGAATGCGGCGCTGCTAGCGGGAGGGCCCCCCTACGAGCAGTACTTC.

This clone was recorded a few times. This chain uses TRBV18 with TRBJ1-5, with 7 bases that match TRBD1. This CDR3 contains 16 residues. From germline, CDR1 is KGHSH and CDR2 LQKENI. Trimming removed 3 bases from V and 6 bases from J; junction bases left unmatched: 11. Written as DNA, the CDR3 is TGTGCCAGCTCACCGACAGGGAACTTGGGTGGTCAGCCCCAGCATTTT. It codes for CASSPTGNLGGQPQHF.

The CDR3 DNA is TGTGCCAGCAGCCAGAAGATAGCGGGAGGGATTTACGAGCAGTACTTC. Its protein is CASSQKIAGGIYEQYF. The chain is built from TRBV5-4 and TRBJ2-7, with 11 positions matching TRBD2. Germline assignment: CDR1 SGHNT and CDR2 YYREEE (reference sequence). V was clipped by 4 bases and J by 4 bases; unmatched bases: 10. The CDR3 is 16 residues long. Using reference TRBV5-4 and TRBJ2-7 for the parts outside the CDR3, the full variable domain is ETGVTQSPTHLIKTRGQQVTLRCSSQSGHNTVSWYQQALGQGPQFIFQYYREEENGRGNFPPRFSGLQFPNYSSELNVNALELDDSALYLCASSQKIAGGIYEQYFGPGTRLTVT.